This T cell receptor (beta chain) was recorded in a study of Graves' ophthalmopathy and Graves' hyperthyroidism. This clonotype was seen a few times. Its matching antigen is unknown. Pregnancy or lactation, uncontrolled infections and other autoimmune diseases were grounds for excluding patients. Thyroid ultrasound, orbital computed tomography, TRAb, serum thyroxine and clinical symptoms formed the basis of diagnosis. Scientists amplified the TCR beta CDR3 regions from RNA transcripts. The authors performed first-round RT-PCR with HTBI primers and then a second-round multiplex PCR. TCRdb independently ran MiXCR on the multiplex PCR reads; one entry per CDR3 protein. The sample has roughly 420,000 distinct CDR3 sequences, approximately 21% seen once. Study-level results: In blood appeared most of the expanded thyroid clonotypes whose frequency exceeded 0.001. Both a roughly 64% sensitivity and a roughly 72% specificity characterized the model's predictions of ophthalmopathy progression.

Sequenced: peripheral blood. The sequence derives from a woman in her late teens or twenties with stable Graves' hyperthyroidism.

CDR3 residues: CASSDGTGRGYTF. Written as DNA, the CDR3 is TGTGCCAGCAGTGACGGGACAGGGAGAGGCTACACCTTC. The gene calls are TRBV12-3 or TRBV12-4 and TRBJ1-2, with 9 bases fitting TRBD1. The CDR3 extends over 13 amino acids. J lost 8 bases, V lost 5 bases, and 6 bases had no gene match.